The T cell receptor beta chain under discussion was sequenced for a study of T cell changes during pregnancy in multiple sclerosis. Measured with immunoSEQ multiplex PCR; TCRdb has only the in-frame clones, and not every one. The repertoire consists of about 80,000 clones, with about 91% occurring once and the leading ten covering 1.4% to 1.5%. This specimen was peripheral blood, taken before pregnancy. The origin of this receptor is a female donor with multiple sclerosis, enrolled in a pregnancy study.

The CDR3 here is CASSDRTTKRTDTQYF. DNA of the CDR3: TGCGCCAGCAGTGACCGGACTACCAAGAGGACAGATACGCAGTATTTT. The V call is TRBV10-1, the J call TRBJ2-3; a weak D match, TRBD2 (6 bases). Germline CDR1 and CDR2: WNHNN and SYGVQD (reference sequence). This CDR3 spans 16 amino acids. Trimming stripped 3 bases from V and 3 bases from J, with 16 bases between.